This is a list of T cell receptor beta chains from one sample in a study of human T cells and chemical hapten exposure. TCRdb independently ran MiXCR on the RACE reads; one entry per CDR3 protein. The repertoire consists of approximately 80,000 distinct CDR3 sequences, with approximately 8% occurring once and the leading ten covering roughly 1.5%. This specimen was whole blood, taken in connection with sensitization to the hapten diphenylcyclopropenone (DPC). The source of these receptors is a woman younger than 45 with alopecia areata. Some clones in this sample may be carry-over from other donors' samples. Each CDR3 is given with its conserved first and last residue. Fields, in order: V gene, J gene, clone size, D gene, CDR3 protein, CDR3 DNA. D genes are given only for firm matches. Clone size is shown for a subset of rows, as once, few, many or a class of expanded clone.

TRBV19,TRBJ1-5,NA,NA,CASSIDQPQHF,TGTGCCAGTAGTATAGATCAGCCCCAGCATTTT
TRBV5-1,TRBJ2-5,many,NA,CASSEDGQETQYF,TGCGCCAGCAGCGAGGACGGGCAAGAGACCCAGTACTTC
TRBV18,TRBJ2-1,many,NA,CASSPPISRTLWGEQFF,TGTGCCAGCTCACCCCCGATCTCGCGGACTCTCTGGGGTGAGCAGTTCTTC
TRBV5-4,TRBJ2-2,many,NA,CASSLAGTHTGELFF,TGTGCCAGCAGCTTAGCAGGCACGCACACCGGGGAGCTGTTTTTT
TRBV12-3/TRBV12-4,TRBJ1-1,NA,NA,CASSWSTNTEAFF,TGTGCCAGCAGTTGGTCCACGAACACTGAAGCTTTCTTT
TRBV9,TRBJ1-5,NA,NA,CASSVGPGRNQPQHF,TGTGCCAGCAGCGTAGGGCCTGGTAGGAATCAGCCCCAGCATTTT
TRBV3-1,TRBJ1-5,few,NA,CASSQGIDQPQHF,TGTGCCAGCAGCCAAGGCATCGATCAGCCCCAGCATTTT
TRBV12-3/TRBV12-4,TRBJ2-1,NA,TRBD2,CASSSGGSYNEQFF,TGTGCCAGCAGCTCCGGGGGGAGCTACAATGAGCAGTTCTTC
TRBV3-1,TRBJ1-2,NA,NA,CASSQGAEGYTF,TGTGCCAGCAGCCAAGGGGCCGAGGGCTACACCTTC
TRBV12-3/TRBV12-4,TRBJ1-1,NA,TRBD1,CASSLQGEVEAFF,TGTGCCAGCAGTCTTCAGGGGGAGGTTGAAGCTTTCTTT
TRBV2,TRBJ1-5,few,NA,CASSAAGGAGQPQHF,TGTGCCAGCAGTGCCGCGGGGGGCGCAGGTCAGCCCCAGCATTTT
TRBV20-1,TRBJ2-3,many,NA,CSARVVDTQYF,TGCAGTGCTAGAGTTGTGGATACGCAGTATTTT
TRBV3-1,TRBJ2-3,many,NA,CASSADRGSDTQYF,TGTGCCAGCAGCGCTGACAGAGGGTCAGATACGCAGTATTTT
TRBV6-6,TRBJ2-7,many,TRBD1,CASSARDSLYEQYF,TGTGCCAGCAGTGCCCGGGACAGCCTCTACGAGCAGTACTTC
TRBV3-1,TRBJ1-2,few,NA,CASSQEGGSGYTF,TGTGCCAGCAGCCAAGAAGGAGGGAGCGGCTACACCTTC
TRBV11-2,TRBJ2-3,many,TRBD1,CASSLDRRQGAGTDTQYF,TGTGCCAGCAGCTTAGATCGACGACAGGGGGCAGGGACAGATACGCAGTATTTT
TRBV5-4,TRBJ1-4,NA,TRBD1,CASSRDSYTANERLFF,TGTGCCAGCAGCCGGGACAGTTATACAGCTAATGAAAGACTGTTTTTT
TRBV2,TRBJ1-2,NA,TRBD1,CASSAGQGGYGYTF,TGTGCCAGCAGTGCTGGACAGGGGGGCTATGGCTACACCTTC
TRBV7-2,TRBJ1-1,many,NA,CASTHQVNTEAFF,TGTGCCAGCACCCACCAGGTGAACACTGAAGCTTTCTTT
TRBV30,TRBJ2-2,NA,NA,CAWSPFTTGELFF,TGTGCCTGGAGTCCCTTCACGACCGGGGAGCTGTTTTTT
TRBV6-6,TRBJ1-1,many,TRBD1,CASSYQGAETEAFF,TGTGCCAGCAGTTACCAGGGGGCAGAGACTGAAGCTTTCTTT
TRBV6-5,TRBJ2-5,NA,NA,CASSSTANQETQYF,TGTGCCAGCAGTTCGACAGCGAACCAAGAGACCCAGTACTTC
TRBV6-1,TRBJ2-7,many,NA,CASQTPSYEQYF,TGTGCCAGCCAGACACCGTCCTACGAGCAGTACTTC
TRBV18,TRBJ1-5,NA,NA,CASSGQSNQPQHF,TGTGCCAGCTCAGGGCAGAGCAATCAGCCCCAGCATTTT
TRBV5-1,TRBJ1-1,few,NA,CASSLADNTEAFF,TGCGCCAGCAGCTTGGCAGATAACACTGAAGCTTTCTTT
TRBV6-5,TRBJ1-2,many,TRBD1,CASSSHNPGTGLNYGYTF,TGTGCCAGCAGTTCCCACAACCCCGGGACAGGCCTTAACTATGGCTACACCTTC
TRBV18,TRBJ2-1,NA,NA,CASSQSAAYNEQFF,TGTGCCAGCTCACAATCTGCGGCGTACAATGAGCAGTTCTTC
TRBV2,TRBJ1-2,few,NA,CASSYQENYGYTF,TGTGCCAGCAGTTATCAGGAGAACTATGGCTACACCTTC
TRBV6-5,TRBJ1-2,few,TRBD1,CASSLDRVNYGYTF,TGTGCCAGCAGCCTAGACAGGGTTAACTATGGCTACACCTTC
TRBV11-2,TRBJ1-1,few,NA,CASSLEPPGPLNTEAFF,TGTGCCAGCAGCTTAGAACCCCCGGGGCCCTTGAACACTGAAGCTTTCTTT
TRBV7-2,TRBJ2-5,few,NA,CASSQGPSGTQYF,TGTGCCAGCAGCCAGGGGCCCTCCGGGACCCAGTACTTC
TRBV7-9,TRBJ1-2,NA,NA,CASSLGSQTYGYTF,TGTGCCAGCAGCTTAGGAAGCCAGACCTATGGCTACACCTTC
TRBV15,TRBJ2-1,many,NA,CATSRLGLVGNEQFF,TGTGCCACCAGCCGCCTGGGGCTGGTAGGCAATGAGCAGTTCTTC
TRBV7-9,TRBJ2-5,many,NA,CASSGGTRSQETQYF,TGTGCCAGCAGCGGCGGGACAAGATCCCAAGAGACCCAGTACTTC